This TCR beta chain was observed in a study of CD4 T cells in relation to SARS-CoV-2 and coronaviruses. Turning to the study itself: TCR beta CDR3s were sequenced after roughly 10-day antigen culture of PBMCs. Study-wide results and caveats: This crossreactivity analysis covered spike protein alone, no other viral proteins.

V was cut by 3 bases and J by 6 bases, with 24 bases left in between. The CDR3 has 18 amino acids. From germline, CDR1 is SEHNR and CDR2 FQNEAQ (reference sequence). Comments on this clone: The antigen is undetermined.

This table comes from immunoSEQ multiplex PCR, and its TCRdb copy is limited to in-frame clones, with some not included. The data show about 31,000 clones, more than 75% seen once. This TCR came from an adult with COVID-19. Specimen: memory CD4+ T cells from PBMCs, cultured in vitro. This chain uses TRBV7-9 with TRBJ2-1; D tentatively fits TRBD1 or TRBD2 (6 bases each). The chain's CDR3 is CASSFDRDGGGWGNEQFF. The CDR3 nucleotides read TGTGCCAGCAGCTTTGATCGCGACGGAGGGGGTTGGGGCAATGAGCAGTTCTTC. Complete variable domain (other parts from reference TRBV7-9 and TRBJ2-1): DTGVSQNPRHKITKRGQNVTFRCDPISEHNRLYWYRQTLGQGPEFLTYFQNEAQLEKSRLLSDRFSAERPKGSFSTLEIQRTEQGDSAMYLCASSFDRDGGGWGNEQFFGPGTRLTVL.